These T cell receptor beta chains were read from a single sample in a study of T cell repertoires in cytomegalovirus infection. No cognate antigen is known for these TCRs. TCRdb passed the reads through MiXCR, listing each CDR3 protein once. Here the sample spans roughly 920,000 distinct CDR3 sequences, around 30% being singletons. The material was cultured CD8+ T cells from PBMCs, obtained from culture after CMV antigen stimulation. The receptors derive from a human donor in good health (CMV status not recorded). Some clones in this sample may be carry-over from other donors' samples. Both conserved end residues are part of each CDR3. The order of the fields is V gene, D gene, J gene, clone size, CDR3 DNA, CDR3 protein. D genes are given only for firm matches. Part of the rows lack a size; the others show once, few, many or a class for expanded clones.

TRBV6-5	NA	TRBJ2-5	NA	TGTGCCAGCACCCCTACCCGGTACCAAGAGACCCAGTACTTC	CASTPTRYQETQYF
TRBV2	NA	TRBJ2-1	few	TGTGCCAGCAGTGAACGTGCTTCCTACAATGAGCAGTTCTTC	CASSERASYNEQFF
TRBV7-6	TRBD1	TRBJ2-7	many	TGTGCCAGCAGCTTAGAAGCCACAGGGGGCGAGCAGTACTTC	CASSLEATGGEQYF
TRBV27	NA	TRBJ1-1	NA	TGTGCCAGCAGGGGCTATTGGGAGAACACTGAAGCTTTCTTT	CASRGYWENTEAFF
TRBV6-2/TRBV6-3	TRBD1	TRBJ2-4	NA	TGTGCCAGCATGACGCCGGGACAGGGAAAAAACATTCAGTACTTC	CASMTPGQGKNIQYF
TRBV27	NA	TRBJ1-1	NA	TGTGCCAGCAGCGCGGGGACCACTGAAGCTTTCTTT	CASSAGTTEAFF
TRBV7-9	NA	TRBJ1-5	NA	TGTGCCAGCAGCTTCAGTGACAATAGCAATCAGCCCCAGCATTTT	CASSFSDNSNQPQHF
TRBV5-1	NA	TRBJ1-1	few	TGCGCCAGCGGATACTGGAACACTGAAGCTTTCTTT	CASGYWNTEAFF
TRBV6-6	NA	TRBJ2-1	few	TGTGCCAGCAGTCACGACAGAAGGGAACAGTTCTTC	CASSHDRREQFF
TRBV6-1	NA	TRBJ2-5	NA	TGTGCCAGCAGTGAAGGGGTTCCAGAGACCCAGTACTTC	CASSEGVPETQYF
TRBV15	NA	TRBJ1-1	few	TGTGCCACCAGCAGAGAGGTCAGGTATGTTTCCACTGAAGCTTTCTTT	CATSREVRYVSTEAFF
TRBV4-3	NA	TRBJ2-3	NA	TGCGCCAGCAGCCAAGTTTCAGGGGTGGCAGATACGCAGTATTTT	CASSQVSGVADTQYF
TRBV5-3	NA	TRBJ2-5	NA	TGTGCCAACAGCTTGTCGGCAGGGGCCCGGGAAGAGACCCAGTACTTC	CANSLSAGAREETQYF
TRBV7-9	TRBD2	TRBJ2-3	NA	TGTGCCAGCAGCTCCAGCGGGGCCTCAGATACGCAGTATTTT	CASSSSGASDTQYF
TRBV27	NA	TRBJ1-4	few	TGTGCCAGCAGTCTGTCCCGGGGGTCTAATGAAAAACTGTTTTTT	CASSLSRGSNEKLFF
TRBV6-6	NA	TRBJ2-1	once	TGTGCCAGCAGTTACAACGGAGTGGTCGGGAATGAGCAGTTCTTC	CASSYNGVVGNEQFF
TRBV27	TRBD2	TRBJ2-5	NA	TGTGCCAGCAGTGTTGCTACACAAGCGGGGGGGAGAGAGACCCAGTACTTC	CASSVATQAGGRETQYF
TRBV2	TRBD1	TRBJ1-3	NA	TGTGCCAGAGCCGATCAGGGGGCGGGAAACACCATATATTTT	CARADQGAGNTIYF
TRBV9	NA	TRBJ1-1	NA	TGTGCCAGCAGCGCTGAGGGTGCTGAAGCTTTCTTT	CASSAEGAEAFF
TRBV7-9	TRBD2	TRBJ2-3	NA	TGTGCCAGCAGCTCGGGGACTAGCGGGGGTACGCAGTATTTT	CASSSGTSGGTQYF
TRBV10-3	NA	TRBJ1-4	NA	TGTGCCATCAGTGAGGACAGGATGGCAACTAATGAAAAACTGTTTTTT	CAISEDRMATNEKLFF
TRBV19	TRBD2	TRBJ2-2	NA	TGTGCCAGTACCTGGGGTAGCGGGGGCGGGGAGCTGTTTTTT	CASTWGSGGGELFF
TRBV6-6	NA	TRBJ1-2	few	TGTGGCAGCGCGGGGAGCAGCTATAGCTACACCTTC	CGSAGSSYSYTF
TRBV20-1	TRBD1	TRBJ2-4	few	TGCAGTGCGACAGGGGGTAAAGCCAAAAACATTCAGTACTTC	CSATGGKAKNIQYF
TRBV7-9	TRBD1	TRBJ1-6	NA	TGTGCCAGCAGCTTAGTGCATCGACAGGGCCTAAGAGGTTCACCCCTCCACTTT	CASSLVHRQGLRGSPLHF
TRBV7-9	NA	TRBJ2-1	many	TGTGCCAGCAGCCCGCGGGACAGCTACAATGAGCAGTTCTTC	CASSPRDSYNEQFF
TRBV6-5	NA	TRBJ2-1	NA	TGTGCCAGCAGTTACTCGCAAGGCAACAATGAGCAGTTCTTC	CASSYSQGNNEQFF
TRBV7-6	NA	TRBJ2-5	NA	TGTGCCAGCAGCATTGCCCCGGGACTAGAGACCCAGTACTTC	CASSIAPGLETQYF